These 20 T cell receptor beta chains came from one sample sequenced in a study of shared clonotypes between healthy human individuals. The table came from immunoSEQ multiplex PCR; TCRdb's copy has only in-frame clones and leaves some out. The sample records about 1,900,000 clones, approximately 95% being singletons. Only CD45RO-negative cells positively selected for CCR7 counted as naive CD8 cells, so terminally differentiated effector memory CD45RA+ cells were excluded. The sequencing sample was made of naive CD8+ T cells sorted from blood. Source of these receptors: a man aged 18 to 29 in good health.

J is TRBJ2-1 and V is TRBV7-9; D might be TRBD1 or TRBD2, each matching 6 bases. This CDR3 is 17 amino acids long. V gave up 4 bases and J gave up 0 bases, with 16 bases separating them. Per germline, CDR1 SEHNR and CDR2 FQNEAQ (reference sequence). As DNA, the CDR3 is TGTGCCAGCAGCTCCCAGGGGCGGGGCAGCTCCTACAATGAGCAGTTCTTC. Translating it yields CASSSQGRGSSYNEQFF.

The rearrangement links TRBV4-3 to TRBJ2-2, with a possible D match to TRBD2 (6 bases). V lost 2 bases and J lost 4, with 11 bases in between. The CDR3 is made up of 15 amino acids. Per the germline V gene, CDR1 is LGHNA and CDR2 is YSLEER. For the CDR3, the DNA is TGCGCCAGCAGCCAATTGACCGGGAGCACCGGGGAGCTGTTTTTT. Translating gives CASSQLTGSTGELFF.

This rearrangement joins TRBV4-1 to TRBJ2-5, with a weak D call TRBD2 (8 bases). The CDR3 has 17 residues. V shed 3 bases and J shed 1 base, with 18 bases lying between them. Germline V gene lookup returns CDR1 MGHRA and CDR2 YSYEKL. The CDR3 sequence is CASSQIGGGGTQETQYF. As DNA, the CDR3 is TGCGCCAGCAGCCAGATAGGGGGCGGGGGGACCCAAGAGACCCAGTACTTC.

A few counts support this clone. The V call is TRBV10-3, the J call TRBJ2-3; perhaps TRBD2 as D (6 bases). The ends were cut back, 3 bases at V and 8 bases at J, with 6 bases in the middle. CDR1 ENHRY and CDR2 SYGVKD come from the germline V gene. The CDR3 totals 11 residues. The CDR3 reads CAISDGGTQYF. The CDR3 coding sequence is TGTGCCATCAGTGACGGGGGTACGCAGTATTTT.

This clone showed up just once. The CDR3 nucleotides are TGTGCCAGCAGTTACTCTCAGGGAAAAATCTACGAGCAGTACTTC. This encodes CASSYSQGKIYEQYF. V is TRBV6-5 and J is TRBJ2-7, with a possible D match to TRBD1 (5 bases). Germline values: CDR1 MNHEY, CDR2 SVGAGI. Trimming took 0 bases from V and 3 from J, leaving 12 bases between them. The CDR3 has 15 amino acids.

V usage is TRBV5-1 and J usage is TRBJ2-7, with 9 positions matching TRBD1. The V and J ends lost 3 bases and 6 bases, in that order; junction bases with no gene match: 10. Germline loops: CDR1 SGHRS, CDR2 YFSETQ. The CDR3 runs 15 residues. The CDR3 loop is CASSSLPGQGTEQYF. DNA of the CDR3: TGCGCCAGCAGCTCCTTACCGGGACAGGGCACCGAGCAGTACTTC.

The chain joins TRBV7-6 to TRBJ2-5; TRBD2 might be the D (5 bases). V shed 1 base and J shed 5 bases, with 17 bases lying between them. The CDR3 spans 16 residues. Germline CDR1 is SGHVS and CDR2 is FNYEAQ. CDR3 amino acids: CASSLVWGEGMETQYF. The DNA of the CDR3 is TGTGCCAGCAGCTTAGTGTGGGGAGAGGGAATGGAGACCCAGTACTTC. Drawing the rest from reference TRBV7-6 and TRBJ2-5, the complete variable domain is GAGVSQSPRYKVTKRGQDVALRCDPISGHVSLYWYRQALGQGPEFLTYFNYEAQQDKSGLPNDRFSAERPEGSISTLTIQRTEQRDSAMYRCASSLVWGEGMETQYFGPGTRLLVL.

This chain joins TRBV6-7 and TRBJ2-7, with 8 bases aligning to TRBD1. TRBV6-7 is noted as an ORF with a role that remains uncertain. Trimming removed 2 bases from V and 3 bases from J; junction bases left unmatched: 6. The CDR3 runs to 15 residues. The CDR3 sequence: CASSYLDRDNYEQYF. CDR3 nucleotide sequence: TGTGCCAGCAGTTACCTGGACAGGGATAACTACGAGCAGTACTTC.

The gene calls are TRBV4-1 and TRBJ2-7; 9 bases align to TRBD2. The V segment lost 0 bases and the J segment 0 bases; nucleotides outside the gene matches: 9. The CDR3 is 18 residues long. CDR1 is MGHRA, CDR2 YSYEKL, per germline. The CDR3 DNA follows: TGCGCCAGCAGCCAAGATCCCCCTTTAGCGGGAGCCTCCTACGAGCAGTACTTC. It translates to CASSQDPPLAGASYEQYF.

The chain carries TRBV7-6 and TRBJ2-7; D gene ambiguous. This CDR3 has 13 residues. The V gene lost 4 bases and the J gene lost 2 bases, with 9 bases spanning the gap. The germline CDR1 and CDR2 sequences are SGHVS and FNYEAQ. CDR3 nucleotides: TGTGCCAGCAGCTCACATCGGGCCTACGAGCAGTACTTC. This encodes CASSSHRAYEQYF.

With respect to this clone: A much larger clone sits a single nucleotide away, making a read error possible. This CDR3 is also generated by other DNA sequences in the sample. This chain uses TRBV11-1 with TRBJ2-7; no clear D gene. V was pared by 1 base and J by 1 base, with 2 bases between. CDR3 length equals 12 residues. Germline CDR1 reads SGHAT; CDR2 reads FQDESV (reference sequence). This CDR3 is CASSLGSYEQYF. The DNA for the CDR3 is TGTGCCAGCAGCTTAGGGTCCTACGAGCAGTACTTC.

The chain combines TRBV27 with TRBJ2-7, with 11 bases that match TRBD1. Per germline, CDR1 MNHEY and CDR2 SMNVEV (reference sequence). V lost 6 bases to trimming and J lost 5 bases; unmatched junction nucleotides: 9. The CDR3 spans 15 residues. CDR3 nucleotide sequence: TGTGCCAGCAGAAATGGACAGGGGGCCCTACACGAGCAGTACTTC. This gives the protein CASRNGQGALHEQYF.

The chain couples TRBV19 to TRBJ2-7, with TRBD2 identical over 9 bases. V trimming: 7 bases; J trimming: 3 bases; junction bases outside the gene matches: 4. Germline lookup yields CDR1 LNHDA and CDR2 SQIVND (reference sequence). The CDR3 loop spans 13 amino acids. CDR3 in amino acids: CASKASGDYEQYF. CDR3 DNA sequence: TGTGCCAGTAAGGCTAGCGGGGACTACGAGCAGTACTTC.

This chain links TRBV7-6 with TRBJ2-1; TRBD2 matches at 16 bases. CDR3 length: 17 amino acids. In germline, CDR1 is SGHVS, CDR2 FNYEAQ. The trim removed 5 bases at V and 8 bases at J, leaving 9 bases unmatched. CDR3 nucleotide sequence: TGTGCCAGCAGCGACTCCGGGACTAGCGGGAGGGCCCATGAGCAGTTCTTC. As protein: CASSDSGTSGRAHEQFF.

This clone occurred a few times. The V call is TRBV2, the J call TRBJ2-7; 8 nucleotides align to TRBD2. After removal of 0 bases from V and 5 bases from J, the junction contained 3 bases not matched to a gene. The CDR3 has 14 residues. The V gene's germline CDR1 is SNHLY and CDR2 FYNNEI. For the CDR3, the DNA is TGTGCCAGCAGTGAAGCTAGCGGGATCCACGAGCAGTACTTC. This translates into CASSEASGIHEQYF.

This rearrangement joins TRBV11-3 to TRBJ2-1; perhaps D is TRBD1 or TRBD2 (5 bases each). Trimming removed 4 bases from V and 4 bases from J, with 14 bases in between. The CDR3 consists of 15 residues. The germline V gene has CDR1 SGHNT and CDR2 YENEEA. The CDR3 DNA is TGTGCCAGCAGCTCCTCTGGGACCGAGTACAATGAGCAGTTCTTC. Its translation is CASSSSGTEYNEQFF.

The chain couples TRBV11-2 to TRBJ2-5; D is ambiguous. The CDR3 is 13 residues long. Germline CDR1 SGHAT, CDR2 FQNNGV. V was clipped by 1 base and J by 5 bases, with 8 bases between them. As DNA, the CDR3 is TGTGCCAGCAGCTTAGTTACCTGGGAGACCCAGTACTTC. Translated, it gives CASSLVTWETQYF.

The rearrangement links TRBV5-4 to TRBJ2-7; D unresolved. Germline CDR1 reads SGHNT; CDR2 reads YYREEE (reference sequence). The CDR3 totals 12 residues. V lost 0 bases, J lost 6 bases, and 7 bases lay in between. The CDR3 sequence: CASSLGFGEQYF. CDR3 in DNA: TGTGCCAGCAGCTTGGGATTCGGCGAGCAGTACTTC.

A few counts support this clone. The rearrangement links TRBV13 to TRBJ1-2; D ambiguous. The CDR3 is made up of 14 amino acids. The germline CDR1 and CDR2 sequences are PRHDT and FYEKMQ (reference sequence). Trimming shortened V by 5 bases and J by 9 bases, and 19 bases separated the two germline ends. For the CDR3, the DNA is TGTGCCAGCAGCCTACGAGGCCCTTTGACTAGCTACACCTTC. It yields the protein CASSLRGPLTSYTF.

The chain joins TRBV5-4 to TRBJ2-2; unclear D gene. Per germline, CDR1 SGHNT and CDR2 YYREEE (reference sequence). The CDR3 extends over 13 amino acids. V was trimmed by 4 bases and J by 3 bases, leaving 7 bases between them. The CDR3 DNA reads TGTGCCAGCAGCCCCCCTGACACCGGGGAGCTGTTTTTT. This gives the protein CASSPPDTGELFF.